The 4 T cell receptor beta chains presented below share a single source sample, sequenced in a study of blood T cells in healthy people across ages. Using a J-beta primer mix together with a sample-barcoded 5' primer, a second PCR was run for about 7 to 12 cycles. Each CDR3 protein gets one entry after TCRdb re-called the 5' RACE reads with MiXCR. The sample holds fewer than 1.5 million distinct CDR3 sequences; 42% are singletons and the top ten take approximately 7.9%. The sequenced sample consisted of blood. The receptors stem from a woman aged 18-29 years in good health.

This clonotype was found many times. V and J are TRBV20-1 and TRBJ2-1, with D hard to call. This CDR3 region has 13 residues. The germline V and J ends were trimmed by 3 bases and 8 bases, with 14 bases remaining between them. Germline-derived CDR1 and CDR2 are DFQATT and SNEGSKA (reference sequence). The CDR3 sequence: CSARVGSDHEQFF. The CDR3 region has the DNA TGCAGTGCTAGGGTAGGATCAGACCATGAGCAGTTCTTC.

In its sample, this clonotype was seen a few times. V and J are TRBV21-1 and TRBJ1-3. TRBV21-1 is a pseudogene. The CDR3 sequence is 18 residues long. The CDR3 loop is CASSTTRPNDTSGNTIYF. CDR3 nucleotide sequence: TGTGCCAGCAGCACCACAAGACCAAATGATACCTCTGGAAACACCATATATTTT.

This clonotype appeared a few times. The chain has TRBV7-9 and TRBJ2-1; 12 bases align to TRBD2. The ends lost 4 bases at V and 9 bases at J; junction bases unmatched: 10. This CDR3 contains 16 residues. Germline CDR1 SEHNR, CDR2 FQNEAQ (reference sequence). The CDR3 spells CASSSRTSGVTGEQFF. As DNA, the CDR3 is TGTGCCAGCAGCTCACGGACTAGCGGGGTGACTGGTGAGCAGTTCTTC.

The V gene is TRBV7-9, the J gene TRBJ2-1; 8 positions agree with TRBD2. The CDR3 sequence is 15 residues long. Unmatched junction bases numbered 10, after V lost 4 bases and J lost 8 bases. From germline, CDR1 is SEHNR and CDR2 FQNEAQ (reference sequence). CDR3 nucleotide sequence: TGTGCCAGCAGCTCCTTCAGCGGGAGACTGGATGAGCAGTTCTTC. This gives the protein CASSSFSGRLDEQFF.